Included here is one T cell receptor (beta chain) sequence, with context. Its matching antigen is unknown. The record originates from a study of cytomegalovirus exposure and HLA in healthy donors. Trimming removed 5 bases from V and 0 bases from J; junction bases left unmatched: 18. Per the germline V gene, CDR1 is SGHAT and CDR2 is FQNNGV. CDR3 length: 19 residues. Sequenced by immunoSEQ multiplex PCR; TCRdb stores in-frame clones only, minus some. The table has about 240,000 clones, around 85% seen once. Findings and limits, study-wide: With high specificity and sensitivity, the classifier reportedly diagnosed cytomegalovirus status.

This receptor was taken from a woman in her 30s in good health and CMV-seropositive. The sequenced sample consisted of PBMCs. The chain employs TRBV11-2 and TRBJ1-1; 7 bases agree with TRBD1. The CDR3 DNA is TGTGCCAGCAGCCCCCCTATGTTTCAGGGGGGAGCCATGAACACTGAAGCTTTCTTT. Translation gives CASSPPMFQGGAMNTEAFF. Full variable domain (remainder filled in from reference TRBV11-2 and TRBJ1-1): EAGVAQSPRYKIIEKRQSVAFWCNPISGHATLYWYQQILGQGPKLLIQFQNNGVVDDSQLPKDRFSAERLKGVDSTLKIQPAKLEDSAVYLCASSPPMFQGGAMNTEAFFGQGTRLTVV.